Shown below are 7 T cell receptor beta chains from a single sample sequenced in a study of long-term antiretroviral therapy in people with HIV. The assay used was immunoSEQ (version v3.0), run at survey level. Sequenced by immunoSEQ multiplex PCR; TCRdb stores in-frame clones only, minus some. This sample has some 21,000 clones, with 88% found just once. The starting material was unsorted PBMCs, obtained 2.3 years after starting antiretroviral therapy. These receptors all stem from a man between 60 and 75 years old with HIV.

The chain joins TRBV5-1 to TRBJ2-7, with TRBD2 matching over 7 bases. Germline V gene sequence: CDR1 SGHRS, CDR2 YFSETQ. The CDR3 is made up of 15 amino acids. V trimming: 6 bases; J trimming: 5 bases; junction bases outside the gene matches: 14. CDR3 nucleotide sequence: TGCGCCAGCACCGTTGGGGGGGGGAAGGAAGACGAGCAGTACTTC. Translation: CASTVGGGKEDEQYF.

J is TRBJ2-7 and V is TRBV4-1, with no clear D. CDR1 MGHRA and CDR2 YSYEKL come from the germline V gene. Trimming removed 4 bases from V and 0 bases from J, with 10 bases in between. CDR3 size: 14 residues. The CDR3 spells CASSLGDSSYEQYF. The CDR3 DNA reads TGCGCCAGCAGCCTCGGTGACTCCTCCTACGAGCAGTACTTC.

The CDR3 sequence is CAWTAWGGNEKLFF. CDR3 DNA: TGTGCCTGGACTGCTTGGGGAGGGAATGAAAAACTGTTTTTT. The V and J genes are TRBV30 and TRBJ1-4, with D uncertain. Trimming left V 4 bases short and J 5 bases short, with 14 bases between. This CDR3 spans 14 amino acids. CDR1 and CDR2 (germline): GTSNPN, SVGIG (reference sequence).

This clone came up a few times. The V gene is TRBV7-3, the J gene TRBJ2-6; TRBD1 matches at 8 bases. This CDR3 spans 16 amino acids. Germline CDR1 is SGHTA and CDR2 is FQGTGA. V was pared by 2 bases and J by 4 bases, with 4 bases of the junction left unmatched. This chain's CDR3 is CASSLGQGGGANVLTF. CDR3 DNA sequence: TGTGCCAGCAGCTTAGGACAGGGCGGCGGGGCCAACGTCCTGACTTTC.

The chain is built from TRBV25-1 and TRBJ1-5; D unresolved. From germline, CDR1 is MGHDK and CDR2 SYGVNS. This CDR3 region has 14 residues. The V and J ends lost 3 bases and 5 bases respectively, with 11 bases between them. Written as DNA, the CDR3 is TGTGCCAGCAGTGACTCTTTGGGTTATCAGCCCCAGCATTTT. As protein: CASSDSLGYQPQHF. The complete variable domain, with remaining parts taken from reference TRBV25-1 and TRBJ1-5, reads EADIYQTPRYLVIGTGKKITLECSQTMGHDKMYWYQQDPGMELHLIHYSYGVNSTEKGDLSSESTVSRIRTEHFPLTLESARPSHTSQYLCASSDSLGYQPQHFGDGTRLSIL.

V usage is TRBV7-3 and J usage is TRBJ1-1; 8 positions match TRBD1. The ends lost 5 bases at V and 4 bases at J; junction bases unmatched: 6. Germline CDR1 reads SGHTA; CDR2 reads FQGTGA. This CDR3 contains 14 residues. The CDR3 region is CASSPGQEGTEAFF. The DNA of the CDR3 is TGTGCCAGCAGCCCGGGACAGGAGGGCACTGAAGCTTTCTTT.

This chain connects TRBV4-1 to TRBJ2-5; TRBD1 matches 10 bases. The CDR3 has 17 residues. Germline V CDR1 and CDR2: MGHRA, YSYEKL. J was trimmed by 5 bases and V by 0 bases; bases with no gene match: 9. The CDR3 spells CASSQDGTTGGRETQYF. CDR3 DNA sequence: TGCGCCAGCAGCCAAGATGGAACGACAGGGGGCAGGGAGACCCAGTACTTC.